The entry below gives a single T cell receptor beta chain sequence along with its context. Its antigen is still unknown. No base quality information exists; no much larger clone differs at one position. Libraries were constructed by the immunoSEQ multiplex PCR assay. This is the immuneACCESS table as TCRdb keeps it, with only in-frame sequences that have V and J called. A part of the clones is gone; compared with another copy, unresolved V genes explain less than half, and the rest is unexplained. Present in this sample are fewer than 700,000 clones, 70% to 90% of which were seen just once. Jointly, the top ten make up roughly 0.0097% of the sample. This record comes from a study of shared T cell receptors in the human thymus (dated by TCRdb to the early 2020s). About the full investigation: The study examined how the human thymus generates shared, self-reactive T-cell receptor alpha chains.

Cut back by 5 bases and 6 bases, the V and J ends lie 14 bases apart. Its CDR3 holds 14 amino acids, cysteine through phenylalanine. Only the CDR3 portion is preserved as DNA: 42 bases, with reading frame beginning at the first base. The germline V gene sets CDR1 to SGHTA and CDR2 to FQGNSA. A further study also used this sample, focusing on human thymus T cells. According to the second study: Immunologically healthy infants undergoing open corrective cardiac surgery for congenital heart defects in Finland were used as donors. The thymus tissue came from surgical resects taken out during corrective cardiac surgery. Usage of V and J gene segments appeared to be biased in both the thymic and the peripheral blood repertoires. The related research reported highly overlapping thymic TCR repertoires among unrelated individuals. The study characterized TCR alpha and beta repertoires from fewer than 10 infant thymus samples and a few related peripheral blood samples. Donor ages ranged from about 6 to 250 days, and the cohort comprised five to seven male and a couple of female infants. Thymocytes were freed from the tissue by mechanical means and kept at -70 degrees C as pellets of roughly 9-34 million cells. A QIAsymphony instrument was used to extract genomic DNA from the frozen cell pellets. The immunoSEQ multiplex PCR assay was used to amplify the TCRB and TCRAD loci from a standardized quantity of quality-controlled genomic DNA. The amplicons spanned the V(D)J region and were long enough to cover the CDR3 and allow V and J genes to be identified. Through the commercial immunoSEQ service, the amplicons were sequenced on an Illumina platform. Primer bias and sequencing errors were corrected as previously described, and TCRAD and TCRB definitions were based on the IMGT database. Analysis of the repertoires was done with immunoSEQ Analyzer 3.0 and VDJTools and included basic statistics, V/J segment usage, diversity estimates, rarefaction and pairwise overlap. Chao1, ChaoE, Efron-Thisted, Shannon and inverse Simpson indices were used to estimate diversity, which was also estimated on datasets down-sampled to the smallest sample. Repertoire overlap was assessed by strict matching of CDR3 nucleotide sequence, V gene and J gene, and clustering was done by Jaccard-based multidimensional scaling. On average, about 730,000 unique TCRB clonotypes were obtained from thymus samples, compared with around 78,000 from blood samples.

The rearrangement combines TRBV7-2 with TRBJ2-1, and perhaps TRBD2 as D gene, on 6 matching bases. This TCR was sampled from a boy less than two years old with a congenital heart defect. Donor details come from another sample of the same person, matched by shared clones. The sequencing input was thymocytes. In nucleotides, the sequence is TGTGCCAGCAGCAGAGCGCCGGGAGTCAATGAGCAGTTCTTC. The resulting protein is CASSRAPGVNEQFF.